The entry below describes one TCR beta chain. Germline lookup yields CDR1 SGHTA and CDR2 FQGNSA. The CDR3 has 15 amino acids. V lost 5 bases to trimming and J lost 5 bases; unmatched junction nucleotides: 11. The authors' processing: Estimated nucleated cell counts came from reference gene primer amplification. Data came from immunoSEQ multiplex PCR; TCRdb stores just in-frame clones and leaves some out. That table gives V, J and clone size, and the DNA gave D and trimming. This table has roughly 330,000 clones, around 87% appearing once. The data derive from a study of blood T cell repertoires in COVID-19. Looking at the study overall: Spain, Italy and the United States supplied samples that represented acute and convalescent COVID-19. T cells, B-cell-depleted T cells, or PBMCs provided the cDNA or gDNA that served as material.

The chain links TRBV7-2 to TRBJ1-2; 7 nucleotides line up with TRBD1. The sequence was collected from a woman aged 45-60 years with active or convalescent COVID-19. Sequencing used peripheral blood. CDR3 DNA sequence: TGTGCCAGCAGCGCCAGAACAGGGGATCTTTATGGCTACACCTTC. Protein: CASSARTGDLYGYTF.